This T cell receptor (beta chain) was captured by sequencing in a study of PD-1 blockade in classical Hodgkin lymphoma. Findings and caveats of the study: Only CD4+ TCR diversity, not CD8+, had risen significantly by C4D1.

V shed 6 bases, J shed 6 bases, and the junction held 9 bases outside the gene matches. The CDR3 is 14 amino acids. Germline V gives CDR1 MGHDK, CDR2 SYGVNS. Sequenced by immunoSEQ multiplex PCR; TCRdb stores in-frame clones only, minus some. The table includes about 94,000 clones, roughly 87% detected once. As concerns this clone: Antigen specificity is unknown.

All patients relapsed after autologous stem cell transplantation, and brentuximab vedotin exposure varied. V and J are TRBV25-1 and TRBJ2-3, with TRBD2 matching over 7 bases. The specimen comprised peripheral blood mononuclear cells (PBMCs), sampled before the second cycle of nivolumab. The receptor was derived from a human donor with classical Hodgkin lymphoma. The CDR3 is CASSPTGGRDTQYF. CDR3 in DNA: TGTGCCAGCAGCCCAACGGGAGGAAGGGATACGCAGTATTTT.